This passage covers 27 T cell receptor beta chains from one sample sequenced in a study of beta chain features in type 1 diabetes. Broader study findings: A moderate, significant TCRB CDR3 shortening appeared in type 1 diabetes across four CD4+ subsets.

Their antigen targets remain unknown. The study reverse transcribed the entire isolated RNA, so it sequenced expressed TCRB transcripts. The method was immunoSEQ multiplex PCR; TCRdb's version includes in-frame clones alone and lacks a portion of them. This sample carries just under 150,000 clones, approximately 13% of them seen once, and the ten largest clones take around 1.4%. What was sequenced was central memory CD4+ T cells from blood. These receptors originate from a man between 18 and 35 years old with type 1 diabetes.

This clone appeared a few times. The V and J genes are TRBV2 and TRBJ2-3; tentative D call: TRBD1 (6 bases). The CDR3 is 15 residues long. The germline gives CDR1 SNHLY, CDR2 FYNNEI. V lost 6 bases to trimming and J lost 0 bases, with 13 bases between them. CDR3 sequence: CASRPGQTSTDTQYF. CDR3 sequence (DNA): TGTGCCAGCAGACCCGGACAGACTAGCACAGATACGCAGTATTTT.

This chain links TRBV29-1 with TRBJ1-5; possible D gene TRBD1, 6 bases. The V end lost 6 bases, the J end lost 5 bases, and 14 bases lay between the germline ends. Germline V gene data show CDR1 as SQVTM and CDR2 as ANQGSEA. The CDR3 runs 13 residues. The CDR3: CSVETGPDQPQHF. In nucleotides, the CDR3 is TGCAGCGTGGAGACAGGTCCGGATCAGCCCCAGCATTTT.

There are many counts of this clone. The CDR3 DNA is TGTGCCAGCAGCGTAGGACTAGCGAGGACAGATACGCAGTATTTT. Its translation: CASSVGLARTDTQYF. The chain carries TRBV9 and TRBJ2-3; 8 bases are a match to TRBD2. The V gene's germline CDR1 is SGDLS and CDR2 YYNGEE. This CDR3 has 15 residues. V lost 0 bases, J lost 3 bases, and 3 bases stayed unmatched.

The chain employs TRBV19 and TRBJ2-3; possible D gene TRBD2, 6 bases. Germline V lookup: CDR1 LNHDA, CDR2 SQIVND (reference sequence). Trimming left V 3 bases short and J 0 bases short, with 25 bases between. The CDR3 runs to 20 residues. CDR3 in DNA: TGTGCCAGTAGTATCAAGGCCGCGGGGTCCACCTACTATAGCACAGATACGCAGTATTTT. Translated: CASSIKAAGSTYYSTDTQYF.

V is TRBV5-1 and J is TRBJ2-5; perhaps TRBD2 as D (5 bases). CDR1 and CDR2 (germline): SGHRS, YFSETQ. The V and J ends lost 4 bases and 5 bases respectively, with 15 bases between them. The CDR3 consists of 14 residues. CDR3 sequence (DNA): TGCGCCAGCAGCCCGGGCCCGGTAGCGGAGACCCAGTACTTC. This sequence encodes CASSPGPVAETQYF. The full variable domain, with the rest looked up from reference TRBV5-1 and TRBJ2-5, is KAGVTQTPRYLIKTRGQQVTLSCSPISGHRSVSWYQQTPGQGLQFLFEYFSETQRNKGNFPGRFSGRQFSNSRSEMNVSTLELGDSALYLCASSPGPVAETQYFGPGTRLLVL.

The V call is TRBV28, the J call TRBJ1-1; D not certain. Trimming shortened V by 5 bases and J by 7 bases, and 11 bases separated the two germline ends. Germline V gives CDR1 MDHEN, CDR2 SYDVKM. This CDR3 region has 12 residues. The DNA of the CDR3 is TGTGCCAGCAGTAGTACACGACGTGAAGCTTTCTTT. Protein: CASSSTRREAFF.

Only a few counts were recorded for this clone. The chain carries TRBV6-1 and TRBJ2-1, with 9 bases aligning to TRBD2. The CDR3 has 13 residues. J gave up 6 bases and V 6 bases, and 3 bases lay outside the gene matches. Germline assignment: CDR1 MNHNS and CDR2 SASEGT. This CDR3 reads CASSAGGGNEQFF. The CDR3 nucleotides are TGTGCCAGCAGCGCGGGAGGGGGCAATGAGCAGTTCTTC.

In this sample, this clone turned up a few times. The J gene is TRBJ1-6, the V gene TRBV9; 7 bases fit TRBD1. CDR1 and CDR2 from the germline V gene are SGDLS and YYNGEE. CDR3 length: 19 residues. Unmatched junction bases numbered 17, after V lost 1 base and J lost 7 bases. This chain's CDR3 is CASSVRPGGRGQQNSPLHF. CDR3 nucleotide sequence: TGTGCCAGCAGCGTACGACCAGGAGGACGGGGACAGCAAAATTCACCCCTCCACTTT.

The chain links TRBV30 to TRBJ1-1; D not certain. V was cut by 0 bases and J by 3 bases, with 5 bases left in between. Per germline, CDR1 GTSNPN and CDR2 SVGIG (reference sequence). This CDR3 is 12 amino acids long. CDR3 residues: CAWSVADTEAFF. The CDR3 DNA reads TGTGCCTGGAGTGTCGCGGACACTGAAGCTTTCTTT.

This clone was counted between two and nine times. The V call is TRBV10-3, the J call TRBJ1-2; weak D call: TRBD1 (6 bases). Germline CDR1 reads ENHRY; CDR2 reads SYGVKD. V was cut by 7 bases and J by 7 bases, with 19 bases left in between. The CDR3 covers 14 residues. CDR3 sequence (DNA): TGTGCCATCACCACCGCGGGGGCCGCGTTTGGCTACACCTTC. Translating it yields CAITTAGAAFGYTF.

The rearrangement links TRBV5-1 to TRBJ1-1; no firm D call. Looked up from germline, CDR1 is SGHRS and CDR2 is YFSETQ. This CDR3 spans 15 amino acids. V lost 5 bases and J lost 3, with 17 bases in between. The CDR3 sequence: CASRLDGVSYTEAFF. The CDR3 DNA reads TGCGCCAGCAGGCTGGACGGCGTCAGTTACACTGAAGCTTTCTTT.

This clone was seen more than once but under ten times. The junction departs from the called germline gene at one end, perhaps through a read error. The chain is built from TRBV9 and TRBJ2-6, with 7 bases fitting TRBD1. This CDR3 region has 15 residues. Germline CDR1 SGDLS, CDR2 YYNGEE. The CDR3 here is CASRATGDGTNVLTF. The CDR3 DNA follows: TGTGCCAGCAGGGCCACAGGGGATGGGACCAACGTCCTGACTTTC.

Only a few counts were recorded for this clone. This chain connects TRBV28 to TRBJ1-2, with D possibly being TRBD1 (5 bases). CDR1 and CDR2 (germline): MDHEN, SYDVKM. This CDR3 region has 14 residues. The V end was cut by 3 bases, the J end by 4 bases, with 12 bases between. The CDR3 loop is CASSFYGGSYGYTF. For the CDR3, the DNA is TGTGCCAGCAGTTTTTATGGGGGTAGCTATGGCTACACCTTC.

V usage is TRBV27 and J usage is TRBJ2-3, with TRBD2 as a possible D gene (6 bases). CDR1 MNHEY and CDR2 SMNVEV come from the germline V gene (reference sequence). Deletions cut 6 bases from V and 8 bases from J, with 18 bases between. The CDR3 contains 14 residues. CDR3 amino acids: CASRTRWPQGTQYF. In DNA, the CDR3 is TGTGCCAGCAGGACTAGATGGCCCCAAGGTACGCAGTATTTT.

This clone was seen only a few times. The rearrangement links TRBV27 to TRBJ1-5; TRBD1 is a possible D gene (5 bases). The ends were cut back, 7 bases at V and 7 bases at J, with 17 bases in the middle. CDR3 length: 14 amino acids. Germline V gene sequence: CDR1 MNHEY, CDR2 SMNVEV (reference sequence). As DNA, the CDR3 is TGTGCCAGCACTTCACGGGAGGGGTCGCAGCCCCAGCATTTT. Translating it yields CASTSREGSQPQHF.

The V and J genes are TRBV11-2 and TRBJ1-5; 10 nucleotides line up with TRBD1. From germline, CDR1 is SGHAT and CDR2 FQNNGV. The CDR3 sequence is 16 residues long. V gave up 2 bases and J gave up 6 bases; unmatched junction bases: 7. CDR3 amino acids: CASSLSGQGGGQPQHF. The CDR3 bases are TGTGCCAGCAGCTTATCCGGACAGGGGGGCGGTCAGCCCCAGCATTTT. The complete variable domain, with remaining parts taken from reference TRBV11-2 and TRBJ1-5, reads EAGVAQSPRYKIIEKRQSVAFWCNPISGHATLYWYQQILGQGPKLLIQFQNNGVVDDSQLPKDRFSAERLKGVDSTLKIQPAKLEDSAVYLCASSLSGQGGGQPQHFGDGTRLSIL.

Many counts were recorded for this clone. The genes are TRBV2 and TRBJ2-5, with 8 bases aligning to TRBD1. Germline CDR1 reads SNHLY; CDR2 reads FYNNEI. Trimming cost V 5 bases and J 4 bases; bases outside gene matches: 9. The CDR3 loop spans 15 amino acids. The CDR3 nucleotides read TGTGCCAGCAGTTCTTTCAGGGGGCTGGGAGAGACCCAGTACTTC. This translates into CASSSFRGLGETQYF.

This clone was seen many times. The chain joins TRBV6-6 to TRBJ2-1; the D is unclear. The CDR3 covers 13 residues. Germline-derived CDR1 and CDR2 are MNHNY and SVGAGI (reference sequence). V was trimmed by 7 bases and J by 4 bases, leaving 11 bases between them. The CDR3 loop reads CASTLTAYNEQFF. In nucleotides, the CDR3 is TGTGCCAGCACCCTGACGGCTTACAATGAGCAGTTCTTC.

This clone was seen a handful of times. The CDR3 loop is CASRRGANTGELFF. The CDR3 nucleotides are TGTGCCAGCAGAAGGGGGGCCAACACCGGGGAGCTGTTTTTT. The chain employs TRBV2 and TRBJ2-2; D possibly matches TRBD1 or TRBD2 (6 bases each). CDR1 is SNHLY and CDR2 is FYNNEI in the germline V gene. V was pared by 6 bases and J by 2 bases, with 10 bases between. The CDR3 is 14 residues long.

The rearrangement links TRBV30 to TRBJ1-4, with D uncertain. V lost 0 bases and J lost 5, with 7 bases in between. The CDR3 runs 13 residues. In germline, CDR1 is GTSNPN, CDR2 SVGIG (reference sequence). In nucleotides, the CDR3 is TGTGCCTGGAGTGTACAGATAAATGAAAAACTGTTTTTT. Its protein product is CAWSVQINEKLFF.

The chain joins TRBV28 to TRBJ2-1; no reliable D call. Germline-derived CDR1 and CDR2 are MDHEN and SYDVKM. CDR3 length: 15 amino acids. V was trimmed by 3 bases and J by 9 bases, leaving 18 bases between them. CDR3 residues: CASSLSGEFNSEQFF. CDR3 in DNA: TGTGCCAGCAGTTTGTCGGGCGAGTTTAATAGTGAGCAGTTCTTC.

The V call is TRBV7-2, the J call TRBJ2-3, with TRBD2 matching 12 bases. The CDR3 loop spans 16 amino acids. V trimming: 0 bases; J trimming: 6 bases; junction bases outside the gene matches: 4. Germline loops: CDR1 SGHTA, CDR2 FQGNSA. The CDR3 DNA sequence: TGTGCCAGCAGCTTAGCCCTAGCGGGGGGGCGGGATACGCAGTATTTT. Protein product: CASSLALAGGRDTQYF. Using reference TRBV7-2 and TRBJ2-3 for the parts outside the CDR3, the full variable domain is GAGVSQSPSNKVTEKGKDVELRCDPISGHTALYWYRQSLGQGLEFLIYFQGNSAPDKSGLPSDRFSAERTGGSVSTLTIQRTQQEDSAVYLCASSLALAGGRDTQYFGPGTRLTVL.

CDR3 bases: TGTGCCAGCAGTTCCTCCCCCCCTGGTGAGCAGTTCTTC. As protein: CASSSSPPGEQFF. V gene TRBV6-5 combines with J gene TRBJ2-1; no clear D gene. Germline V lookup: CDR1 MNHEY, CDR2 SVGAGI. The CDR3 length is 13 residues. Deletions cut 4 bases from V and 9 bases from J, with 13 bases between.

A few counts support this clone. The CDR3 DNA reads as TGCAGCGTAGGGACCGTAGGGGTAACAGATACGCAGTATTTT. Translated, it gives CSVGTVGVTDTQYF. This rearrangement joins TRBV29-1 to TRBJ2-3; D may be TRBD1 or TRBD2 (5 bases each). This CDR3 region has 14 residues. V was cut by 6 bases and J by 3 bases, with 16 bases left in between. CDR1 and CDR2 from the germline V gene are SQVTM and ANQGSEA.

This clone was counted a few times. V gene TRBV29-1 combines with J gene TRBJ2-5; the D gene is possibly TRBD1 (5 bases). The CDR3 totals 12 residues. Between the trimmed V and J ends, which lost 3 bases and 5 bases, there was a span of 10 bases. Germline V lookup: CDR1 SQVTM, CDR2 ANQGSEA. The CDR3 DNA follows: TGCAGCGTTGAGAGGACACGGGAGACCCAGTACTTC. Protein: CSVERTRETQYF.

Ten or more counts support this clone. J is TRBJ2-1 and V is TRBV2; 11 bases align to TRBD1. V shed 6 bases and J 3 bases; nucleotides not matched to a gene: 7. This CDR3 contains 16 residues. Germline CDR1 reads SNHLY; CDR2 reads FYNNEI. In DNA, the CDR3 is TGTGCCAGCAGCCCTGCCGGGACAGGGGGCTACAATGAGCAGTTCTTC. Amino acid sequence: CASSPAGTGGYNEQFF.

The genes are TRBV28 and TRBJ1-4, with a weak D call TRBD1 (6 bases). The germline V gene has CDR1 MDHEN and CDR2 SYDVKM. V was clipped by 5 bases and J by 8 bases, with 18 bases between them. This CDR3 has 15 amino acids. This chain's CDR3 is CASSPLGAGDEKLFF. In nucleotides, the CDR3 is TGTGCCAGCAGTCCCCTGGGGGCAGGGGACGAAAAACTGTTTTTT. Filled out from reference TRBV28 and TRBJ1-4, the complete variable domain reads DVKVTQSSRYLVKRTGEKVFLECVQDMDHENMFWYRQDPGLGLRLIYFSYDVKMKEKGDIPEGYSVSREKKERFSLILESASTNQTSMYLCASSPLGAGDEKLFFGSGTQLSVL.